The next 15 T cell receptor beta chains were all read from a single sample in a study of CD8 T cells in Susac syndrome. It was with random hexamers that 0.5 to 1 ug RNA was reverse transcribed. MiXCR, run by TCRdb on the immunoSEQ multiplex PCR reads, gives a single entry per CDR3 protein. This table holds about 300,000 distinct CDR3 sequences, roughly 90% found once. The sample was CD8+ T cells from PBMCs. These receptors came from a human donor with multiple sclerosis.

The rearrangement joins TRBV19 to TRBJ2-3; possibly TRBD2 for D (5 bases). The V and J ends lost 7 bases and 4 bases respectively, with 9 bases between them. The germline V gene encodes CDR1 LNHDA and CDR2 SQIVND (reference sequence). The CDR3 sequence is 12 residues long. CDR3: CASIDGADTQYF. Here the CDR3 DNA reads TGTGCCAGTATCGACGGGGCAGATACGCAGTATTTT.

This chain connects TRBV14 to TRBJ1-2; 9 positions match TRBD1. The CDR3 is 17 amino acids. J lost 2 bases, V lost 3 bases, and 10 bases had no gene match. CDR1 SGHDN and CDR2 FVKESK come from the germline V gene. CDR3 sequence (DNA): TGTGCCAGCAGCCATGCAATAACAGGGGGCGCGAACTATGGCTACACCTTC. It codes for CASSHAITGGANYGYTF. The variable domain in full, with the rest retrieved from reference TRBV14 and TRBJ1-2, is EAGVTQFPSHSVIEKGQTVTLRCDPISGHDNLYWYRRVMGKEIKFLLHFVKESKQDESGMPNNRFLAERTGGTYSTLKVQPAELEDSGVYFCASSHAITGGANYGYTFGSGTRLTVV.

The chain links TRBV29-1 to TRBJ1-1, with no clear D. The V and J ends lost 7 bases and 1 base respectively, with 7 bases between them. CDR1 is SQVTM, CDR2 ANQGSEA, per germline. The CDR3 loop spans 11 amino acids. The CDR3 region has the DNA TGCAGCGGGACCAGGAACACTGAAGCTTTCTTT. Protein: CSGTRNTEAFF.

The chain carries TRBV9 and TRBJ1-1, with D unresolved. The CDR3 extends over 14 amino acids. V gave up 4 bases and J gave up 4 bases, with 14 bases separating them. Germline CDR1 SGDLS, CDR2 YYNGEE. Here the CDR3 DNA reads TGTGCCAGCAGCTATCACTGGCAGTCCACTGAAGCTTTCTTT. Its translation: CASSYHWQSTEAFF.

The chain employs TRBV7-9 and TRBJ2-7; 8 nucleotides line up with TRBD1. Unmatched junction bases numbered 10, after V lost 5 bases and J lost 7 bases. CDR1 is SEHNR and CDR2 is FQNEAQ in the germline V gene (reference sequence). CDR3 size: 14 residues. The CDR3 bases are TGTGCCAGCAGCCCCCCTACAGGGGGAAGTGAGCAGTACTTC. Its translation: CASSPPTGGSEQYF.

The chain has TRBV12-3 or TRBV12-4 and TRBJ2-3; 7 bases align to TRBD2. Losses at the gene ends were 6 bases for V and 2 bases for J; bases not matched to a gene: 14. The CDR3 runs to 17 residues. CDR3 sequence reads: CASSPPAWDYNTDTQYF. The CDR3 nucleotides are TGTGCCAGCAGCCCCCCGGCGTGGGACTATAACACAGATACGCAGTATTTT.

The rearrangement uses TRBV9 and TRBJ2-7; D is ambiguous. The CDR3 is made up of 13 amino acids. The V and J ends lost 5 bases and 2 bases respectively, with 11 bases between them. Looked up from germline, CDR1 is SGDLS and CDR2 is YYNGEE. The CDR3, as DNA: TGTGCCAGCAGTGTCGGCCTAGCCTACGAGCAGTACTTC. Protein product: CASSVGLAYEQYF.

The V gene is TRBV6-5, the J gene TRBJ2-7; TRBD2 agrees at 8 bases. The CDR3 is made up of 13 amino acids. Germline CDR1 is MNHEY and CDR2 is SVGAGI. V shed 4 bases, J shed 6 bases, and the junction held 5 bases outside the gene matches. The CDR3 nucleotides are TGTGCCAGCAGTTTCGGCGGGGGGAGCGAGCAGTACTTC. Protein sequence: CASSFGGGSEQYF.

The chain carries TRBV14 and TRBJ1-2, with 8 bases lining up with TRBD1. CDR1 and CDR2 from the germline V gene are SGHDN and FVKESK. This CDR3 contains 15 residues. V was pared by 5 bases and J by 4 bases, with 9 bases of the junction left unmatched. In nucleotides, the CDR3 is TGTGCCAGCAGCGCCAGGGGGCGCTTTACCTATGGCTACACCTTC. The encoded protein is CASSARGRFTYGYTF.

CDR3 coding DNA: TGTGCCAGCAGTTTATACGATGGAGCCTCAGAGCAGTTCTTC. It specifies CASSLYDGASEQFF. The V and J genes are TRBV27 and TRBJ2-1; D is unclear. Germline CDR1 MNHEY, CDR2 SMNVEV (reference sequence). The CDR3 covers 14 residues. Trimming took 1 base from V and 10 from J, leaving 14 bases between them.

This rearrangement joins TRBV7-9 to TRBJ2-7, with no clear D. This CDR3 comprises 16 residues. Trimming shortened V by 5 bases and J by 3 bases, and 20 bases separated the two germline ends. In germline, CDR1 is SEHNR, CDR2 FQNEAQ (reference sequence). CDR3: CASSAPRHAEIYEQYF. For the CDR3, the DNA is TGTGCCAGCAGCGCACCCCGACACGCGGAGATCTACGAGCAGTACTTC.

The rearrangement uses TRBV4-3 and TRBJ2-7; D remains ambiguous. CDR1 and CDR2 (germline): LGHNA, YSLEER. The V end was cut by 1 base, the J end by 3 bases, with 7 bases between. The CDR3 is 13 residues long. This chain's CDR3 is CASSQVDGYEQYF. CDR3 coding DNA: TGCGCCAGCAGCCAAGTGGACGGCTACGAGCAGTACTTC.

This chain joins TRBV7-9 and TRBJ1-1; TRBD1 aligns across 10 bases. This CDR3 has 16 residues. The V segment lost 1 base and the J segment 1 base; nucleotides outside the gene matches: 3. CDR1 and CDR2 from the germline V gene are SEHNR and FQNEAQ (reference sequence). The CDR3 here is CASSLDRQGANTEAFF. The CDR3, as DNA: TGTGCCAGCAGCTTAGACCGACAGGGGGCGAACACTGAAGCTTTCTTT.

This chain joins TRBV12-3 or TRBV12-4 and TRBJ2-7, with 9 bases matching TRBD2. The CDR3 contains 15 residues. V shed 5 bases and J 4 bases; nucleotides not matched to a gene: 9. The CDR3 reads CASSPGTSFLYEQYF. The CDR3 nucleotides are TGTGCCAGCAGTCCGGGGACTAGCTTCTTGTACGAGCAGTACTTC.

The chain carries TRBV6-5 and TRBJ2-1, with D possibly TRBD2 on 7 matching bases. V lost 1 base and J 8 bases, leaving 12 bases between the germline ends. The CDR3 runs 14 residues. Germline values: CDR1 MNHEY, CDR2 SVGAGI. CDR3 DNA sequence: TGTGCCAGCAGTTACTACAGGGCGGGGGATGAGCAGTTCTTC. It yields the protein CASSYYRAGDEQFF.